Reported below is one T cell receptor (beta chain). This record belongs to a study of patients and donors after allogeneic stem cell transplantation. The CDR3 is 15 residues long. The V and J ends lost 8 bases and 4 bases respectively, with 20 bases between them. In germline, CDR1 is LNHDA, CDR2 SQIVND (reference sequence). TCRdb reprocessed the RT-PCR reads with MiXCR, giving one entry per CDR3 protein. The sample lists about 960,000 distinct CDR3 sequences, 15% to 20% occurring once. The receptor was isolated from a human donor who was either an allogeneic HSCT recipient or a stem cell or donor lymphocyte infusion donor (not recorded which). It is not recorded whose cells these are; they may come from a transplant donor. Sample: blood, either unsorted or a sorted T cell fraction (not recorded which). The V and J genes are TRBV19 and TRBJ1-1; unclear D gene. CDR3 coding DNA: TGTGCCAGTCGTGCTCTGGTGGGGTGGTCCACTGAAGCTTTCTTT. Its protein is CASRALVGWSTEAFF.